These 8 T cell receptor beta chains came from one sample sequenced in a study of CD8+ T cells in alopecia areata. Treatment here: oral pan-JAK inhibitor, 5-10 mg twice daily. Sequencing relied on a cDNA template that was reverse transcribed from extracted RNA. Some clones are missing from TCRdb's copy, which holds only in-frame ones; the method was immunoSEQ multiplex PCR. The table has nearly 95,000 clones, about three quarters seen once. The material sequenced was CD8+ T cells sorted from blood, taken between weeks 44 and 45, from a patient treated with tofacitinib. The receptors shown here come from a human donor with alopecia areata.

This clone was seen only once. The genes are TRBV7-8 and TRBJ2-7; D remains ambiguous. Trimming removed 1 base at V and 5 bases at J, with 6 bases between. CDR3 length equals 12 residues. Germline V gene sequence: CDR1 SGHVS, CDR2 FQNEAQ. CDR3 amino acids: CASSLEVDEQYF. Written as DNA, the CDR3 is TGTGCCAGCAGCTTAGAGGTAGACGAGCAGTACTTC. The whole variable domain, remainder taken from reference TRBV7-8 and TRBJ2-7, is GAGVSQSPRYKVAKRGQDVALRCDPISGHVSLFWYQQALGQGPEFLTYFQNEAQLDKSGLPSDRFFAERPEGSVSTLKIQRTQQEDSAVYLCASSLEVDEQYFGPGTRLTVT.

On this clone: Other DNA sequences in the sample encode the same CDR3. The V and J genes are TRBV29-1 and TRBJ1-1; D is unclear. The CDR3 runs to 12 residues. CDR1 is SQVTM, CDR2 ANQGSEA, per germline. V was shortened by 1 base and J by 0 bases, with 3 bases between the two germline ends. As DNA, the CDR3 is TGCAGCGTTGAAGTCATGAACACTGAAGCTTTCTTT. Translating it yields CSVEVMNTEAFF. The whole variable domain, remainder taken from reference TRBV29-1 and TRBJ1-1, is SAVISQKPSRDICQRGTSLTIQCQVDSQVTMMFWYRQQPGQSLTLIATANQGSEATYESGFVIDKFPISRPNLTFSTLTVSNMSPEDSSIYLCSVEVMNTEAFFGQGTRLTVV.

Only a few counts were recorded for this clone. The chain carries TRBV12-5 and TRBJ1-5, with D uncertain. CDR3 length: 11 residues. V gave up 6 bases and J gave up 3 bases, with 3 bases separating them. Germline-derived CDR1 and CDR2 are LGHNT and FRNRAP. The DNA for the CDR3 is TGTGCTAGTGGCATCAATCAGCCCCAGCATTTT. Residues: CASGINQPQHF.

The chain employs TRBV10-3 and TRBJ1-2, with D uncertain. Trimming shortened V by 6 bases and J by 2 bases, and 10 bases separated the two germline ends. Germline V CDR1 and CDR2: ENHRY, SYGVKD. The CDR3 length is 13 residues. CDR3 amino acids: CAIRDTTNYGYTF. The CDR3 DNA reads TGTGCCATCAGGGATACAACGAACTATGGCTACACCTTC.

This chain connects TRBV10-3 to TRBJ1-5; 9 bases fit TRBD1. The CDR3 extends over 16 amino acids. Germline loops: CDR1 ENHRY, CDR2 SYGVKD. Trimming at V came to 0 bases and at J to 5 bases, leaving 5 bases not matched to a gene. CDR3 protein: CAISESGTGKDQPQHF. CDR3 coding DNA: TGTGCCATCAGTGAGTCAGGGACAGGGAAGGATCAGCCCCAGCATTTT.

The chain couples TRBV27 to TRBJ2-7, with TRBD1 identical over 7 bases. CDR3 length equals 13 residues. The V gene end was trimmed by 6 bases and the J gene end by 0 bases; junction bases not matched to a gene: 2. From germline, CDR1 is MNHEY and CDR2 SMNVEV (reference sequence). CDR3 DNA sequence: TGTGCCAGCAGCCGGGACAGCTCCTACGAGCAGTACTTC. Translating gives CASSRDSSYEQYF.

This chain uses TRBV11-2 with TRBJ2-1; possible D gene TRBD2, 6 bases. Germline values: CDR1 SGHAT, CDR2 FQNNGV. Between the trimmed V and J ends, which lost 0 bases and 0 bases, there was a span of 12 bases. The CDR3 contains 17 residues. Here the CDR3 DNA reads TGTGCCAGCAGCTTAGATCCAGGAGGGCTCTCCTACAATGAGCAGTTCTTC. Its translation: CASSLDPGGLSYNEQFF. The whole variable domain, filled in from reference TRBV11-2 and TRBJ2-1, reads EAGVAQSPRYKIIEKRQSVAFWCNPISGHATLYWYQQILGQGPKLLIQFQNNGVVDDSQLPKDRFSAERLKGVDSTLKIQPAKLEDSAVYLCASSLDPGGLSYNEQFFGPGTRLTVL.

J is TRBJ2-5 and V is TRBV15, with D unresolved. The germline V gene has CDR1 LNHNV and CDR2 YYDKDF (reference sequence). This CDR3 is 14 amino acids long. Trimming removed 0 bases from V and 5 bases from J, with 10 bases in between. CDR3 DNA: TGTGCCACCAGCAGAGAGGGAAAAATGGAGACCCAGTACTTC. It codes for CATSREGKMETQYF.